This TCR beta chain was documented in a study of OX40 agonist ivuxolimab in advanced cancers. Across the study: Three patients got partial responses; one had hepatocellular carcinoma and two had cutaneous melanoma.

Patients were ineligible given autoimmune disease history or systemic immunosuppression. Drawing of blood for sampling happened at baseline, at cycle 4 day 1, and at cycle 7 day 1. TCRdb's copy holds only in-frame clones and misses some; the assay was immunoSEQ multiplex PCR. The sample carries tens of thousands of clones, 85% to 90% recorded once. The CDR3 is 14 amino acids. With V trimmed by 5 bases and J by 6 bases, 7 bases remained unmatched. The germline V gene has CDR1 SEHNR and CDR2 FQNEAQ (reference sequence). This clonotype was obtained from an adult with an advanced solid tumor such as melanoma, head and neck, liver or kidney cancer. The sample consisted of CD4+ or CD8+ T cells sorted from blood, taken in a trial of the OX40 agonist ivuxolimab. The rearrangement links TRBV7-9 to TRBJ2-7, with 10 bases lining up with TRBD1. CDR3 loop: CASSRQDRGGEQYF. The CDR3, as DNA: TGTGCCAGCAGCAGGCAGGACAGGGGGGGCGAGCAGTACTTC.